These 20 T cell receptor beta chains share one sample of origin, sequenced in a study of PD-1 blockade in classical Hodgkin lymphoma. Sequenced by immunoSEQ multiplex PCR; TCRdb stores in-frame clones only, minus some. Of just over 60,000 clones listed, approximately 89% are singletons. Relapses following autologous stem cell transplantation were seen in all patients, with brentuximab vedotin exposure varying. This material consisted of peripheral blood mononuclear cells (PBMCs), taken at baseline. The receptors here all came from a human donor with classical Hodgkin lymphoma.

The rearrangement joins TRBV9 to TRBJ2-3; D perhaps matches TRBD2 (5 bases). The CDR3 runs to 15 residues. Germline loops: CDR1 SGDLS, CDR2 YYNGEE. Trimming removed 0 bases at V and 1 base at J, with 9 bases between. The CDR3 loop reads CASSVAGERTDTQYF. Written as DNA, the CDR3 is TGTGCCAGCAGCGTAGCTGGGGAGCGCACAGATACGCAGTATTTT.

The rearrangement joins TRBV7-2 to TRBJ2-7; 9 positions agree with TRBD1. Germline CDR1 SGHTA, CDR2 FQGNSA. CDR3 length: 14 amino acids. Trimming took 5 bases from V and 2 from J; bases not matched to a gene: 4. The CDR3 loop reads CASSPDRGAYEQYF. In DNA, the CDR3 is TGTGCCAGCAGCCCCGACAGGGGGGCCTACGAGCAGTACTTC.

This clone was recorded once. This rearrangement joins TRBV30 to TRBJ2-3; D perhaps matches TRBD1 (5 bases). CDR1 and CDR2 (germline): GTSNPN, SVGIG (reference sequence). Deletions cut 0 bases from V and 2 bases from J, with 9 bases between. The CDR3 length is 14 residues. CDR3 in DNA: TGTGCCTGGAGTGTACAGGCAGTCACAGATACGCAGTATTTT. This gives the protein CAWSVQAVTDTQYF.

The chain is built from TRBV6-1 and TRBJ2-5, with a possible D match to TRBD1 (8 bases). The germline CDR1 and CDR2 sequences are MNHNS and SASEGT. Trimming shortened V by 7 bases and J by 2 bases, and 17 bases separated the two germline ends. CDR3 length: 15 residues. The CDR3 sequence: CASKGTGGGQETQYF. DNA for the CDR3: TGTGCCAGCAAGGGAACAGGGGGGGGACAAGAGACCCAGTACTTC.

The chain links TRBV19 to TRBJ1-5; the match to TRBD1 covers 8 bases. J gave up 9 bases and V 1 base, and 5 bases lay outside the gene matches. Germline V gene data show CDR1 as LNHDA and CDR2 as SQIVND (reference sequence). The CDR3 has 14 residues. The CDR3 bases are TGTGCCAGTAGTATAGGACAGGGGATAGGGCCCCAGCATTTT. It specifies CASSIGQGIGPQHF.

The chain is built from TRBV6-6 and TRBJ1-3; TRBD1 matches at 7 bases. Losses at the gene ends were 9 bases for V and 0 bases for J; bases not matched to a gene: 5. The CDR3 runs to 14 residues. Germline-derived CDR1 and CDR2 are MNHNY and SVGAGI (reference sequence). The CDR3 nucleotides are TGTGCCAGTTTGGGACAGCTCTCTGGAAACACCATATATTTT. Translating it yields CASLGQLSGNTIYF.

The J gene is TRBJ2-1, the V gene TRBV7-9; D is uncertain. CDR3 size: 11 residues. CDR1 and CDR2 from the germline V gene are SEHNR and FQNEAQ (reference sequence). V was clipped by 5 bases and J by 3 bases, with 2 bases between them. CDR3 region: CASSVYNEQFF. DNA for the CDR3: TGTGCCAGCAGCGTCTACAATGAGCAGTTCTTC.

This chain links TRBV5-1 with TRBJ2-1; weak D call: TRBD2 (6 bases). Trimming pared 4 bases from V and 1 base from J, leaving 18 bases between. The CDR3 length is 17 residues. Germline values: CDR1 SGHRS, CDR2 YFSETQ. The CDR3 nucleotides are TGCGCCAGCAGCAAACTCGCGGGGAGTGGGTCCTACAATGAGCAGTTCTTC. This encodes CASSKLAGSGSYNEQFF.

A note on this clone: Mismatch with germline at one junction end may stem from a read error. This sequence joins TRBV9 and TRBJ1-5, with D tentatively TRBD1 (5 bases). Germline V gene data show CDR1 as SGDLS and CDR2 as YYNGEE. The CDR3 runs to 15 residues. The CDR3 region is CAEKGQGSLNRPQHF. The CDR3 region has the DNA TGTGCTGAGAAGGGGCAGGGTAGTCTCAATCGGCCCCAGCATTTT.

This clone appeared a single time. The rearrangement links TRBV6-5 to TRBJ1-2; 7 nucleotides line up with TRBD1. The CDR3 is made up of 15 amino acids. V lost 6 bases, J lost 6 bases, and 13 bases stayed unmatched. CDR1 and CDR2 (germline): MNHEY, SVGAGI. CDR3 sequence: CASSAQGGGAHGYTF. DNA for the CDR3: TGTGCCAGCAGCGCTCAAGGAGGGGGCGCACATGGCTACACCTTC.

The rearrangement joins TRBV6-6 to TRBJ1-1; 7 nucleotides line up with TRBD1. J was trimmed by 0 bases and V by 6 bases; bases with no gene match: 7. The germline V gene has CDR1 MNHNY and CDR2 SVGAGI (reference sequence). CDR3 length: 15 residues. Written as DNA, the CDR3 is TGTGCCAGCAGCACGGGACAGAACATGAACACTGAAGCTTTCTTT. Its protein is CASSTGQNMNTEAFF.

V and J are TRBV5-4 and TRBJ1-1; tentative D call: TRBD1 (6 bases). With 4 bases removed from V and 3 bases from J, the gap between germline ends came to 16 bases. The length of the CDR3 is 15 residues. Germline CDR1 and CDR2: SGHNT and YYREEE (reference sequence). This chain's CDR3 is CASSPRARTDTEAFF. CDR3 in DNA: TGTGCCAGCAGCCCGAGGGCCCGGACAGACACTGAAGCTTTCTTT. The full variable domain, rest sourced from reference TRBV5-4 and TRBJ1-1, is ETGVTQSPTHLIKTRGQQVTLRCSSQSGHNTVSWYQQALGQGPQFIFQYYREEENGRGNFPPRFSGLQFPNYSSELNVNALELDDSALYLCASSPRARTDTEAFFGQGTRLTVV.

The chain combines TRBV4-2 with TRBJ2-7; perhaps TRBD2 as D (7 bases). CDR3 length: 17 residues. The V gene lost 0 bases and the J gene lost 3 bases, with 18 bases spanning the gap. Germline CDR1 reads LGHNA; CDR2 reads YNFKEQ. CDR3 in amino acids: CASSQDAAGAVFYEQYF. The CDR3 bases are TGTGCCAGCAGCCAAGATGCGGCGGGGGCCGTATTCTACGAGCAGTACTTC.

The gene calls are TRBV10-2 and TRBJ1-1; tentatively, D is TRBD1 (5 bases). Trimming shortened V by 2 bases and J by 0 bases, and 16 bases separated the two germline ends. The CDR3 loop spans 17 amino acids. Germline V CDR1 and CDR2: WSHSY, SAAADI. CDR3 region: CASSEGWAVGVNTEAFF. The CDR3 DNA is TGCGCCAGCAGTGAGGGCTGGGCCGTAGGGGTGAACACTGAAGCTTTCTTT.

The CDR3, as DNA: TGCGCCAGCAGCCAAGATCTGGGCCCAGTTGAGACCCAGTACTTC. It yields the protein CASSQDLGPVETQYF. The genes are TRBV4-3 and TRBJ2-5; D is uncertain. Germline V gene data show CDR1 as LGHNA and CDR2 as YSLEER. Trimming removed 0 bases from V and 5 bases from J, with 13 bases in between. The CDR3 totals 15 residues.

The chain couples TRBV5-1 to TRBJ1-2; D is uncertain. Trimming stripped 4 bases from V and 0 bases from J, with 4 bases between. Germline-derived CDR1 and CDR2 are SGHRS and YFSETQ. The CDR3 has 12 amino acids. CDR3 nucleotides: TGCGCCAGCAGCGACTCTAACTATGGCTACACCTTC. Translating it yields CASSDSNYGYTF.

This clone was recorded a few times. The chain is built from TRBV18 and TRBJ2-7; the D call may be TRBD1 or TRBD2 (5 bases each). CDR3 length: 16 amino acids. V was trimmed by 2 bases and J by 2 bases, leaving 16 bases between them. The germline V gene encodes CDR1 KGHSH and CDR2 LQKENI. CDR3 DNA sequence: TGTGCCAGCTCACCAGAATTAGCGACAGCAACCTACGAGCAGTACTTC. Translation: CASSPELATATYEQYF.

CDR3 loop: CAWSVRLSFTDTQYF. CDR3 in DNA: TGTGCCTGGAGTGTACGGCTCAGCTTCACAGATACGCAGTATTTT. The rearrangement uses TRBV30 and TRBJ2-3, with D unresolved. V gave up 0 bases and J gave up 2 bases, with 12 bases separating them. Looked up from germline, CDR1 is GTSNPN and CDR2 is SVGIG (reference sequence). This CDR3 region has 15 residues.

The chain employs TRBV28 and TRBJ2-5; 10 positions agree with TRBD1. CDR1 and CDR2 (germline): MDHEN, SYDVKM. CDR3 length equals 14 residues. With V trimmed by 5 bases and J by 6 bases, 6 bases remained unmatched. The DNA for the CDR3 is TGTGCCAGCAGTCCGACAGGGGGCGCGAAGACCCAGTACTTC. The encoded protein is CASSPTGGAKTQYF. Looking up the rest from reference TRBV28 and TRBJ2-5 gives the full variable domain: DVKVTQSSRYLVKRTGEKVFLECVQDMDHENMFWYRQDPGLGLRLIYFSYDVKMKEKGDIPEGYSVSREKKERFSLILESASTNQTSMYLCASSPTGGAKTQYFGPGTRLLVL.

The sample holds one count of this clone. The CDR3 sequence is CASSLLGSNQPQHF. CDR3 sequence (DNA): TGTGCCAGCAGCTTACTAGGTAGCAATCAGCCCCAGCATTTT. The chain is built from TRBV11-2 and TRBJ1-5; D gene uncertain. CDR1 is SGHAT and CDR2 is FQNNGV in the germline V gene. V lost 2 bases and J lost 0, with 5 bases in between. CDR3 length: 14 amino acids.